The 19 T cell receptor beta chains given below trace back to one sample, sequenced in a study of PD-L1 blockade in urothelial cancer. The time point denotes: peripheral blood 6 weeks after treatment start. Here immunoSEQ multiplex PCR was the method, and the copy in TCRdb shows in-frame clones only, minus some. Of 35,000 to 55,000 clones in the sample, 83% were seen once. The sample consisted of PBMCs, taken around atezolizumab (anti-PD-L1) treatment. The receptors shown here come from a man between 60 and 75 years old with urothelial cancer.

This clone was observed a few times. V is TRBV5-1 and J is TRBJ2-3, with 7 bases identical to TRBD2. The germline gives CDR1 SGHRS, CDR2 YFSETQ. The CDR3 has 15 amino acids. After removal of 5 bases from V and 6 bases from J, the junction contained 12 bases not matched to a gene. The CDR3 region has the DNA TGCGCCAGCAGTCCGATAGCGGGTTTTTTGGATACGCAGTATTTT. Translated, it gives CASSPIAGFLDTQYF.

This clone showed up just once. The chain recombines TRBV14 with TRBJ2-2, with a weak D call TRBD2 (5 bases). This CDR3 is built from 17 residues. Germline CDR1 is SGHDN and CDR2 is FVKESK. V was cut by 5 bases and J by 6 bases, with 22 bases left in between. The CDR3 sequence: CASSTRTPGLNAGELFF. In DNA, the CDR3 is TGTGCCAGCAGCACAAGGACTCCTGGCCTTAACGCCGGGGAGCTGTTTTTT.

The genes are TRBV18 and TRBJ2-2; a weak D match, TRBD1 (6 bases). Germline V gene data show CDR1 as KGHSH and CDR2 as LQKENI. Trimming took 6 bases from V and 5 from J, leaving 16 bases between them. The CDR3 has 15 residues. CDR3 DNA sequence: TGTGCCAGCTCCCCCGGGACACCGGAGACCGGGGAGCTGTTTTTT. Encoded protein: CASSPGTPETGELFF.

The CDR3 loop is CASSDGWTGNEKLFF. The CDR3 nucleotides are TGTGCCAGCAGTGATGGTTGGACAGGAAATGAAAAACTGTTTTTT. The chain employs TRBV6-1 and TRBJ1-4, with 7 positions matching TRBD1. The V and J ends lost 3 bases and 5 bases, in that order; junction bases with no gene match: 6. CDR1 is MNHNS and CDR2 is SASEGT in the germline V gene. The CDR3 sequence is 15 residues long.

This rearrangement joins TRBV5-1 to TRBJ2-3; D is unclear. The CDR3 extends over 14 amino acids. Germline-derived CDR1 and CDR2 are SGHRS and YFSETQ. V was trimmed by 0 bases and J by 0 bases, leaving 5 bases between them. The CDR3 reads CASSLAESTDTQYF. CDR3 in DNA: TGCGCCAGCAGCTTGGCGGAGAGCACAGATACGCAGTATTTT.

The gene calls are TRBV7-2 and TRBJ2-1; 8 nucleotides line up with TRBD2. Germline V gives CDR1 SGHTA, CDR2 FQGNSA. Germline trimming cut 5 bases from V and 15 bases from J; bases unmatched to any gene: 6. This CDR3 comprises 11 residues. CDR3 nucleotides: TGTGCCAGCAGCCCGAGGACTAGCCTGTTCTTC. As protein: CASSPRTSLFF. Together with reference TRBV7-2 and TRBJ2-1, the CDR3 gives the full variable domain: GAGVSQSPSNKVTEKGKDVELRCDPISGHTALYWYRQSLGQGLEFLIYFQGNSAPDKSGLPSDRFSAERTGGSVSTLTIQRTQQEDSAVYLCASSPRTSLFFGPGTRLTVL.

CDR3 residues: CASSRTGADEQFF. The CDR3 coding sequence is TGTGCCAGCAGCAGGACAGGGGCCGATGAGCAGTTCTTC. The J gene is TRBJ2-1, the V gene TRBV7-6, with 9 bases fitting TRBD1. CDR1 is SGHVS and CDR2 is FNYEAQ in the germline V gene. Trimming took 5 bases from V and 8 from J; bases not matched to a gene: 4. This CDR3 spans 13 amino acids.

V gene TRBV18 combines with J gene TRBJ2-2; 8 bases are shared with TRBD1. After removal of 3 bases from V and 5 bases from J, the junction contained 8 bases not matched to a gene. CDR1 is KGHSH and CDR2 is LQKENI in the germline V gene. This CDR3 has 16 residues. DNA of the CDR3: TGTGCCAGCTCACCCCCAGGACAGGGAGAGACCGGGGAGCTGTTTTTT. Its translation is CASSPPGQGETGELFF.

A single count supports this clone. The chain has TRBV4-1 and TRBJ2-7; TRBD2 matches 10 bases. Germline values: CDR1 MGHRA, CDR2 YSYEKL. The V segment lost 0 bases and the J segment 1 base; nucleotides outside the gene matches: 3. The CDR3 loop spans 16 amino acids. The CDR3: CASSQERSGGSYEQYF. The DNA for the CDR3 is TGCGCCAGCAGCCAAGAACGTAGCGGGGGGTCCTACGAGCAGTACTTC.

With regard to this clone: This same CDR3 is encoded by further DNA sequences in the sample. This chain joins TRBV28 and TRBJ2-7; 7 nucleotides align to TRBD1. Germline lookup yields CDR1 MDHEN and CDR2 SYDVKM. The V and J ends lost 4 bases and 3 bases, in that order; junction bases with no gene match: 6. This CDR3 spans 14 amino acids. The CDR3 loop is CASSSGTAYYEQYF. For the CDR3, the DNA is TGTGCCAGCAGTTCCGGGACAGCGTACTACGAGCAGTACTTC.

This clone was counted once. The J gene is TRBJ1-3, the V gene TRBV6-6; 10 bases map to TRBD1. Germline V gives CDR1 MNHNY, CDR2 SVGAGI (reference sequence). CDR3 size: 16 residues. J lost 4 bases, V lost 0 bases, and 3 bases had no gene match. Written as DNA, the CDR3 is TGTGCCAGCAGTTACTCGGGACAGGGGAACGGAAACACCATATATTTT. It is translated as CASSYSGQGNGNTIYF.

V gene TRBV5-1 combines with J gene TRBJ1-4, with TRBD1 as a possible D gene (5 bases). CDR3 length: 15 residues. The germline V gene encodes CDR1 SGHRS and CDR2 YFSETQ. V lost 4 bases, J lost 8 bases, and 18 bases lay in between. DNA of the CDR3: TGCGCCAGCAGCCCCGGTCTCGGGGGTGGGGAAAAACTGTTTTTT. As protein: CASSPGLGGGEKLFF.

The rearrangement uses TRBV19 and TRBJ1-5, with D possibly being TRBD1 (5 bases). V was pared by 7 bases and J by 6 bases, with 10 bases between. The CDR3 runs to 12 residues. Germline V CDR1 and CDR2: LNHDA, SQIVND (reference sequence). DNA of the CDR3: TGTGCCAGTACTGGAGGGGCTCAGCCCCAGCATTTT. This translates into CASTGGAQPQHF.

This clone appeared a single time. This chain joins TRBV5-4 and TRBJ2-3, with 8 nucleotides matching TRBD1. CDR1 SGHNT and CDR2 YYREEE come from the germline V gene (reference sequence). This CDR3 comprises 15 residues. The ends lost 5 bases at V and 6 bases at J; junction bases unmatched: 11. For the CDR3, the DNA is TGTGCCAGCAGTCCAGGGCCAGGGGGCGTCGATACGCAGTATTTT. It is translated as CASSPGPGGVDTQYF.

The chain joins TRBV2 to TRBJ1-2, with D possibly TRBD1 on 5 matching bases. Germline CDR1 and CDR2: SNHLY and FYNNEI. This CDR3 contains 13 residues. The V gene lost 3 bases and the J gene lost 8 bases, with 13 bases spanning the gap. In DNA, the CDR3 is TGTGCCAGCAGTGAGGGGGGTCATCGCGGCTACACCTTC. Protein sequence: CASSEGGHRGYTF.

The DNA for the CDR3 is TGTGCCAGCAGTGTCAACAGTCGTGATGGCTACACCTTC. The encoded protein is CASSVNSRDGYTF. The V call is TRBV2, the J call TRBJ1-2; D is uncertain. The CDR3 covers 13 residues. Germline V lookup: CDR1 SNHLY, CDR2 FYNNEI. Trimming pared 4 bases from V and 6 bases from J, leaving 12 bases between.

The genes are TRBV4-1 and TRBJ2-7; tentative D call: TRBD2 (6 bases). Looked up from germline, CDR1 is MGHRA and CDR2 is YSYEKL. V was cut by 4 bases and J by 3 bases, with 16 bases left in between. This CDR3 is 15 amino acids long. CDR3 amino acids: CASSLTGDGGYEQYF. The CDR3 nucleotides are TGCGCCAGCAGCCTTACGGGAGACGGAGGCTACGAGCAGTACTTC.

The V call is TRBV6-1, the J call TRBJ1-5; the match to TRBD1 covers 7 bases. The trim removed 0 bases at V and 2 bases at J, leaving 1 base unmatched. The length of the CDR3 is 15 residues. Looked up from germline, CDR1 is MNHNS and CDR2 is SASEGT. CDR3 DNA: TGTGCCAGCAGTGAAGCGACAGGGCGCAATCAGCCCCAGCATTTT. Its protein is CASSEATGRNQPQHF.

J is TRBJ2-2 and V is TRBV19; 8 bases line up with TRBD2. Per germline, CDR1 LNHDA and CDR2 SQIVND (reference sequence). The CDR3 consists of 16 residues. The trim removed 7 bases at V and 3 bases at J, leaving 10 bases unmatched. The CDR3 region is CASTLGRGDDTGELFF. In nucleotides, the CDR3 is TGTGCCAGTACCCTGGGGCGGGGGGATGACACCGGGGAGCTGTTTTTT.